Below, one TCR beta chain is given with its context. Its antigen is not identified. Germline is not matched at one junction end, which may reflect a read error. These data originate in a study of breast tumors, draining lymph nodes, adjacent tissues. Study-level results: Most tumor T cells seemingly derive from lymph node, then expand in tumor. Tumors had less TCR diversity than lymph nodes, more than nontumor tissue.

The germline gives CDR1 SGHNT, CDR2 YENEEA. This CDR3 region has 15 residues. MiXCR was run by TCRdb on the multiplex PCR reads, yielding one entry per CDR3 protein. The sample holds tens of thousands of distinct CDR3 sequences, around 45% seen once. This chain joins TRBV11-3 and TRBJ2-3; maybe TRBD2 (6 bases). This TCR derives from a female donor with breast cancer. Some clones in this sample may be carry-over from other donors' samples. Sample: breast tumor tissue. This chain's CDR3 is CASSFAGAGPDTQYF. CDR3 sequence (DNA): TGCGCCAGCAGCTTCGCCGGGGCGGGGCCAGATACGCAGTATTTT.